This entry lists 21 T cell receptor beta chains sequenced from one sample in a study of glioma-infiltrating T cells after dendritic cell vaccination. This sample's time point: after dendritic cell vaccination, including at tumor progression/relapse. Generated by immunoSEQ multiplex PCR, the TCRdb table keeps only in-frame clones and is missing some. The sample holds around 78,000 clones, approximately 81% seen once. The sample in question was blood, obtained after dendritic cell vaccination. The source of these receptors is a human donor with glioblastoma.

This clone was found once. The rearrangement links TRBV9 to TRBJ1-2; possible D gene TRBD1, 6 bases. The CDR3 loop spans 13 amino acids. Trimming took off 0 bases at V and 3 bases at J, with 6 bases between the two ends. CDR1 and CDR2 (germline): SGDLS, YYNGEE. The CDR3 sequence: CASSVDRDYGYTF. The CDR3 DNA reads as TGTGCCAGCAGCGTAGACAGGGACTATGGCTACACCTTC.

V and J are TRBV29-1 and TRBJ2-2, with TRBD1 as a possible D gene (6 bases). Germline V lookup: CDR1 SQVTM, CDR2 ANQGSEA. This CDR3 has 14 amino acids. V was trimmed by 6 bases and J by 1 base, leaving 12 bases between them. Here the CDR3 reads CSVQGQVNTGELFF. The CDR3 region has the DNA TGCAGCGTCCAGGGACAAGTGAACACCGGGGAGCTGTTTTTT.

This clone is a singleton in its sample. This rearrangement joins TRBV30 to TRBJ1-3; 8 bases agree with TRBD1. CDR3 length equals 13 residues. Germline V gene sequence: CDR1 GTSNPN, CDR2 SVGIG (reference sequence). The CDR3 bases are TGTGCGTGCGGACAGGGCTCTGGAAACACCATATATTTT. As protein: CACGQGSGNTIYF.

J is TRBJ2-1 and V is TRBV25-1, with TRBD1 matching 11 bases. Germline CDR1 reads MGHDK; CDR2 reads SYGVNS. V was pared by 2 bases and J by 4 bases, with 4 bases of the junction left unmatched. The CDR3 is made up of 16 amino acids. CDR3 sequence: CASSETGTGGYNEQFF. The DNA of the CDR3 is TGTGCCAGCAGTGAAACCGGGACAGGGGGTTACAATGAGCAGTTCTTC.

This clone has just one count. The J gene is TRBJ1-2, the V gene TRBV29-1; possibly TRBD1 for D (5 bases). Germline CDR1 is SQVTM and CDR2 is ANQGSEA. The V end was cut by 4 bases, the J end by 4 bases, with 10 bases between. This CDR3 spans 12 amino acids. This chain's CDR3 is CSVAQASYGYTF. The CDR3 coding sequence is TGCAGCGTTGCACAGGCAAGCTATGGCTACACCTTC.

J is TRBJ1-2 and V is TRBV6-5; D is perhaps TRBD1 (6 bases). V dropped 6 bases and J dropped 2 bases, with 7 bases sitting between them. Germline CDR1 is MNHEY and CDR2 is SVGAGI. This CDR3 comprises 12 residues. CDR3 coding DNA: TGTGCCAGCAGCGGACAGAACTATGGCTACACCTTC. This gives the protein CASSGQNYGYTF.

This chain uses TRBV5-6 with TRBJ2-7; D is perhaps TRBD2 (6 bases). CDR1 is SGHDT, CDR2 YYEEEE, per germline. V was pared by 0 bases and J by 0 bases, with 7 bases between. There are 14 residues in the CDR3. The CDR3 bases are TGTGCCAGCAGCTTGGGGACTACCTCCTACGAGCAGTACTTC. It codes for CASSLGTTSYEQYF. Based on the CDR3 plus reference TRBV5-6 and TRBJ2-7, the full variable domain is DAGVTQSPTHLIKTRGQQVTLRCSPKSGHDTVSWYQQALGQGPQFIFQYYEEEERQRGNFPDRFSGHQFPNYSSELNVNALLLGDSALYLCASSLGTTSYEQYFGPGTRLTVT.

The chain combines TRBV4-1 with TRBJ1-5; possibly TRBD1 for D (6 bases). Germline-derived CDR1 and CDR2 are MGHRA and YSYEKL. Trimming stripped 0 bases from V and 5 bases from J, with 14 bases between. The length of the CDR3 is 16 residues. The CDR3 DNA reads TGCGCCAGCAGCCAAGATTCCGGGGCAGGGGATCAGCCCCAGCATTTT. This translates into CASSQDSGAGDQPQHF.

A remark on this clone: The sample has other DNA sequences that encode this CDR3 too. The CDR3 DNA reads TGTGCCAGCAGTCCCGCCCCAGGGTACGAGCAGTACTTC. Protein sequence: CASSPAPGYEQYF. The chain has TRBV6-5 and TRBJ2-7; D is possibly TRBD1 (5 bases). The germline V gene encodes CDR1 MNHEY and CDR2 SVGAGI. The CDR3 sequence is 13 residues long. Trimming stripped 5 bases from V and 4 bases from J, with 12 bases between.

CDR3 in DNA: TGTGCCAGCAGCCAGCATAGCGATCCAACGAACACCGGGGAGCTGTTTTTT. Its protein is CASSQHSDPTNTGELFF. The V and J genes are TRBV14 and TRBJ2-2, with D tentatively TRBD2 (5 bases). CDR1 and CDR2 (germline): SGHDN, FVKESK. The CDR3 totals 17 residues. V was cut by 3 bases and J by 0 bases, with 14 bases left in between.

V and J are TRBV28 and TRBJ2-5; 7 nucleotides match TRBD1. Germline CDR1 is MDHEN and CDR2 is SYDVKM. The CDR3 length is 12 residues. J gave up 5 bases and V 7 bases, and 4 bases lay outside the gene matches. CDR3 amino acids: CASTQGVETQYF. For the CDR3, the DNA is TGTGCCAGCACCCAGGGGGTTGAGACCCAGTACTTC.

The chain couples TRBV5-6 to TRBJ1-1, with D possibly matching TRBD1 (6 bases). Germline CDR1 and CDR2: SGHDT and YYEEEE. The CDR3 has 16 amino acids. Trimming pared 0 bases from V and 4 bases from J, leaving 16 bases between. Written as DNA, the CDR3 is TGTGCCAGCAGCTTGGATGGGGGCAGGGTGGGCACTGAAGCTTTCTTT. Amino acids: CASSLDGGRVGTEAFF.

The V gene is TRBV4-1, the J gene TRBJ2-2, with TRBD2 matching over 15 bases. The CDR3 totals 22 residues. With V trimmed by 3 bases and J by 5 bases, 19 bases remained unmatched. Per germline, CDR1 MGHRA and CDR2 YSYEKL. This chain's CDR3 is CASSHDRRGLAGGDGKTGELFF. CDR3 DNA: TGCGCCAGCAGCCATGACAGGCGGGGACTAGCGGGAGGAGACGGAAAAACCGGGGAGCTGTTTTTT.

V is TRBV4-1 and J is TRBJ1-3; TRBD1 might be the D (5 bases). Trimming took 5 bases from V and 0 from J, leaving 11 bases between them. The germline gives CDR1 MGHRA, CDR2 YSYEKL. This CDR3 region has 15 residues. The CDR3 sequence is CASSLFRDSGNTIYF. The CDR3 region has the DNA TGCGCCAGCAGCTTGTTCAGGGACTCTGGAAACACCATATATTTT.

This clone has only a few counts. The J gene is TRBJ2-7, the V gene TRBV5-8; 9 positions agree with TRBD1. V was pared by 0 bases and J by 4 bases, with 5 bases of the junction left unmatched. The CDR3 sequence is 15 residues long. Germline loops: CDR1 SGHTS, CDR2 YDEGEE. The CDR3 coding sequence is TGTGCCAGCAGCTTGGAGGGGACAGGGAGGTACGAGCAGTACTTC. It translates to CASSLEGTGRYEQYF.

This sequence joins TRBV6-4 and TRBJ2-1; 10 bases are shared with TRBD2. The junction had 5 bases not matched to a gene; V was cut back by 2 bases and J by 10 bases. The CDR3 has 14 amino acids. Germline CDR1 reads MRHNA; CDR2 reads SNTAGT. The CDR3 DNA follows: TGTGCCAGCAGTGACCTAGCGGGGGCTGACGAGCAGTTCTTC. The encoded protein is CASSDLAGADEQFF.

The chain couples TRBV5-1 to TRBJ1-6, with TRBD1 matching 8 bases. The CDR3 runs to 14 residues. Germline V gives CDR1 SGHRS, CDR2 YFSETQ. The trim removed 4 bases at V and 7 bases at J, leaving 4 bases unmatched. CDR3 sequence (DNA): TGCGCCAGCAGCATTGGACAGGGAAATTCACCCCTCCACTTT. It encodes CASSIGQGNSPLHF.

The sample holds one count of this clone. The chain couples TRBV4-3 to TRBJ1-2; D is possibly TRBD1 (5 bases). The CDR3 has 15 amino acids. The V end lost 0 bases, the J end lost 2 bases, and 10 bases lay between the germline ends. CDR1 and CDR2 from the germline V gene are LGHNA and YSLEER. The CDR3 region has the DNA TGCGCCAGCAGCCAAGATCGGACACCCAACTATGGCTACACCTTC. Encoded protein: CASSQDRTPNYGYTF.

This clone was counted a few times. V is TRBV19 and J is TRBJ2-3; 15 bases fit TRBD2. The CDR3 extends over 16 amino acids. The V gene's germline CDR1 is LNHDA and CDR2 SQIVND (reference sequence). V trimming: 3 bases; J trimming: 5 bases; junction bases outside the gene matches: 3. CDR3 nucleotides: TGTGCCAGTAGTATGGGACTAGCGGGAGGCGTAGATACGCAGTATTTT. As protein: CASSMGLAGGVDTQYF.

The chain is built from TRBV6-5 and TRBJ2-3, with 7 bases identical to TRBD2. The CDR3 covers 16 residues. After removal of 2 bases from V and 4 bases from J, the junction contained 9 bases not matched to a gene. From germline, CDR1 is MNHEY and CDR2 SVGAGI. The CDR3 DNA reads as TGTGCCAGCAGTTACGGGTCAGGGAGGGGTCCAGATACGCAGTATTTT. Translating it yields CASSYGSGRGPDTQYF.

The J gene is TRBJ1-5, the V gene TRBV4-1; 7 positions match TRBD1. Losses at the gene ends were 3 bases for V and 1 base for J; bases not matched to a gene: 12. Germline CDR1 MGHRA, CDR2 YSYEKL. This CDR3 has 18 amino acids. The chain's CDR3 is CASSQSFQGGGSNQPQHF. CDR3 DNA sequence: TGCGCCAGCAGCCAGAGTTTCCAAGGGGGCGGGAGCAATCAGCCCCAGCATTTT.